This T cell receptor beta chain was sequenced during a study of patients and donors after allogeneic stem cell transplantation. TCRdb reprocessed the RT-PCR reads via MiXCR and lists one record per CDR3 protein. The sample has some 880,000 distinct CDR3 sequences, about a sixth seen once. CDR3 length: 15 residues. The germline V and J ends were trimmed by 7 bases and 2 bases, with 17 bases remaining between them. The germline V gene encodes CDR1 MNHEY and CDR2 SMNVEV (reference sequence). The chain combines TRBV27 with TRBJ1-1, with a weak D call TRBD1 (5 bases). The TCR was taken from a human donor who was either an allogeneic HSCT recipient or a stem cell or donor lymphocyte infusion donor (not recorded which). It is not recorded whose cells these are; they may come from a transplant donor. Specimen: blood, either unsorted or a sorted T cell fraction (not recorded which). The CDR3: CASIRRRGENTEAFF. CDR3 nucleotides: TGTGCCAGCATCAGGCGGCGGGGGGAAAACACTGAAGCTTTCTTT.